This T cell receptor (beta chain) was captured in a study of blood T cells in healthy people across ages (dated by TCRdb to 2013 to 2016). About the investigation overall: In model experiments, template switching captured about one uniquely barcoded TCR beta cDNA molecule for every two T cells. Age-related changes in TCR beta repertoire diversity were measured in the study by deep sequencing normalized with unique cDNA molecular identifiers. Donors were grouped into four age groups: young (average approximately 16 years), middle-aged (around 39), aged (about 60) and long-lived (approximately 75). For two donors (one aged 18 to 30 and one aged 80 or older), the study analyzed two additional independent replicas of 1 million unique cDNA reads from the same blood draw. General findings and caveats noted by the study authors: Because donor CMV infection status was unknown, age-related changes in expanded clonotypes were potentially confounded. As age increased, observed TCR beta diversity per million T cells dropped in a roughly linear way, and a significant reduction was already evident by age approximately 40. Compared with the aged group, the long-lived group had more naive CD4+ T cells, fewer expanded clones and increased TCR diversity, suggesting age selection. Observed TCR beta diversity correlated strongly with the percentage of naive T cells measured by flow cytometry. Estimates of total diversity based on one million sequenced T cells were regarded as lower bounds and as underestimates. Since profiling was done on bulk unsorted PBMCs, naive and antigen-experienced compartments could not be conclusively compared.

Library construction relied on 5' RACE. The instrument given in TCRdb is Illumina HiSeq 2500. A second PCR of roughly 7 to 11 cycles was performed with a sample-barcoded 5' primer and a J-beta primer mix. Each TCR beta cDNA molecule received a unique molecular identifier from a template-switch 5' adaptor carrying 12 random nucleotides. Each sample yielded at least 3 million CDR3-containing paired-end reads. All of the RNA was converted into first-strand cDNA using the Mint cDNA synthesis kit, with a TRBC-specific oligonucleotide serving as the primer. Following uracil-DNA glycosylase treatment, a first 18-cycle PCR with universal primers M1SS and BC2_uni_R was performed on all cDNA. Per the authors' processing: For normalization, 1 million high-quality reads were randomly selected from each sample, with every read carrying a distinct molecular identifier. Reads with shared molecular identifiers were discarded instead of being binned into consensus sequences. CDR3 identification, clonotype clustering and error correction used MiTCR with a Q25 quality threshold and the strictest error-elimination algorithm. A nonparametric unseen species model with Euler transformation was used to estimate a lower bound on total TCR beta diversity. TCRdb's own reprocessing of the public reads used fastp at Q25 and MiXCR and kept productive beta chains. When rows share a CDR3 protein, they turn into one entry using the most common DNA and genes. These V and J calls rely on TCRdb rather than the paper's analysis. Counted in this sample were 600,000 to 1,000,000 distinct CDR3 sequences; 20% to 25% of them appeared once. Approximately 4% of the sample goes to the ten largest clones.

Concerning this clonotype itself: Its antigen remains unidentified. Nothing much larger sits one base from this clone, and base qualities are not available.

Donors were 35 to 40 systemically healthy Caucasian individuals from Russia aged 6 to 90 years. Around 10 milliliters of peripheral blood were collected from each donor into EDTA-treated Vacutainer tubes. Ficoll-Paque density-gradient centrifugation was used to isolate PBMCs, with at least 7 million obtained per sample. Trizol reagent was used to extract total RNA from PBMCs, with at least 5 micrograms per sample. Naive CD45RAhigh/CD27high T cell percentages were measured by flow cytometry on a PBMC aliquot from every donor. The CDR3 has 14 amino acids, counting the end cysteine and phenylalanine. The kept DNA is CDR3 alone, 42 bases in frame from the first base. At the junction V is shortened by 5 bases and J by 0 bases, with 8 bases in between. CDR1 and CDR2 are drawn from the germline V gene (reference sequence): SEHNR, FQNEAQ. The same data also went into a second study, on T cells of mothers and their children. The second investigation adds: Nine systemically healthy Caucasian individuals, comprising three mothers and their six children, were included as donors. cDNA synthesis consumed the entire amount of extracted RNA, loaded at around 1.5 ug RNA in each 15 ul reaction. In the second PCR, the M1S primer introduced both the sample barcodes and 2-4 random nucleotides. Over 8 million TCR beta CDR3 reads were obtained for each mother, and 2.5 million to 3 million reads were obtained for each child. TCR recombination output is similarly shaped by thymic selection in related and unrelated pairs, with a minor effect exerted by inherited differences. Normalized repertoire overlap in related mother-child pairs was always slightly higher than in unrelated mother-child pairs, but the difference was never significant. No persistent microchimeric T cell clones were found, with a detection sensitivity of roughly 92 clones per million clonotypes. The study used deep NGS to compare TCR beta repertoires of mothers and children, seeking features distinguishing related mother-child pairs from unrelated individuals. Mothers averaged about 40 +/- 4 years of age and children averaged roughly 10 +/- 4 years. Libraries were sequenced on Illumina HiSeq 2000 with 100+100 nt paired-end reads after adapter ligation with NEBNext reagents. To avoid cross-contamination, the mother libraries and the child libraries were prepared a month apart and sequenced in separate runs. Each donor had between 500,000 and 2,000,000 distinct TCR beta clonotypes identified. Naive TCR beta clonotypes were estimated from low-frequency clonotypes matched to each donor's FACS-determined naive share, without sorting.

The chain is encoded by TRBV7-9 joined to TRBJ2-4, with the D gene too uncertain to name. The source material was blood. The TCR sequence derives from a boy younger than 18 in good health. The sequence in DNA is TGTGCCAGCAGCCGCGCGGTAGCCAAAAACATTCAGTACTTC. Translated, this gives CASSRAVAKNIQYF.